This T cell receptor beta chain was documented in a study of shared clonotypes between healthy human individuals (dated by TCRdb to 2020 to 2022). As for the study more broadly: The cohort comprised two women and three men aged 18 to 49 years. For each donor, CD4 naive and CD4 memory were each given three plates, CD8 naive was given two plates, and CD8 memory was given one plate. The study deeply sequenced blood TCR repertoires of several healthy adults to estimate repertoire size and the extent of clonotype sharing between individuals. Different laboratories and diverse techniques were used to prepare libraries and sequence TCR repertoires, to increase sequencing depth and limit assay-specific biases. Between about 0.8 and 8.9 billion PBMCs per donor were obtained by leukapheresis.

Using the deep immunoSEQ assay, multiplex PCR amplified TCR CDR3 regions from genomic DNA. Extracted genomic DNA from each cell subset was distributed evenly across all wells of several immunoSEQ 96-well plates, and each plate was treated as a replicate. For sorted subsets, roughly 200 ng of genomic DNA, equivalent to tens of thousands of T cell genomes, went into each replicate PCR. The purified libraries were quantified using a Qubit 3.0 fluorometer, sized with a Bioanalyzer 2100, and then quantified again using the KAPA Library Quantification kit. Every immunoSEQ 96-well plate was sequenced on a separate single-read 150-cycle Illumina NextSeq 550 flow cell. Per the authors' processing: Because only junctional sequences without quality scores were contained in the immunoSEQ output, filtering matching that applied to full-length reads could not be performed. To assign V/J genes and CDR3, sequences were annotated against IMGT germline references using PyIR, a Python wrapper for IgBLAST v1.9. Reads with weak V/J assignments (E-value above 1e-6), missing CDR3, stop codons, out-of-frame junctions, or ambiguous translated residues were removed. A V3J clonotype was defined by an identical inferred V gene, J gene, and CDR3 amino acid sequence. Percentage overlap between repertoires was computed as shared unique clonotypes divided by the size of the smaller repertoire. Repertoire richness was assessed with RTK rarefaction, the Chao1 estimator, and Recon v2.1 estimates of unobserved clonotypes. For all TCRbeta clonotypes obtained by the gDNA method from a handful of donors, generation probabilities were computed with OLGA. TCRdb mirrors the immuneACCESS table, restricted to in-frame sequences. Some clones are absent from its copies; in checked studies, under half trace to an unresolved V gene, and the reason for the others is unknown. For V, J and clone size, that table is used; D and trimming come from the DNA. For this sample there are over 2 million clones; about 95% appear just once. The ten largest clones capture 0.9% to 1.3% of the sample.

The research as a whole found: When four donors were compared, the shared fraction of clonotypes was about 5% for naive CD4, over 3% for naive CD8, about 2.5% for memory CD4, and around 0.37% for memory CD8. Pairwise subsampling led to the expectation that sequencing depth would affect the degree of clonotype sharing among donors. Because the study included a small number of donors, the genetic and exposure-history diversity represented was limited. Sampling was restricted to blood, and TCR repertoires in tissues likely differ from the TCR repertoires found in blood. Compared with non-shared clonotypes, clonotypes shared by all four sorted-subset donors had higher generation probabilities. Rarefaction of sorted-subset datasets indicated incomplete sequencing despite the large sequencing depth. Larger estimated clonotype richness was generally found for naive subsets than for memory subsets.

CD8 naive samples consisted of CD45RO-negative cells that were positively selected for CCR7, yielding a CD45RA+CCR7+ population without TemRA cells. The donors were healthy, HIV-negative adults with no recently reported acute infections or vaccinations. All donors were Caucasian adults living in Nashville, Tennessee, USA. Blood was collected by leukapheresis, and PBMCs were isolated by Ficoll-Histopaque density gradient centrifugation and then cryopreserved in liquid nitrogen vapor phase. Analytical flow cytometry was used to check the purity and quantity of each magnetically sorted T cell population. From each sorted fraction, genomic DNA was isolated and quantified by UV absorbance on a Nanodrop 2000c. In the germline V gene, CDR1 corresponds to MDHEN and CDR2 to SYDVKM. The germline V and J ends show losses of 7 bases and 1 base respectively, and no gene match explains 2 bases of the junction. There are 14 amino acids in the CDR3, from cysteine to phenylalanine inclusive. The entry retains the CDR3 DNA only, 42 bases that are in frame from base 1.

Concerning this clone itself: Its antigen specificity is not known. Qualities for individual bases were not recorded, and no much larger clone is one base off.

Material: naive CD8+ T cells sorted from blood. Interpreted using the paper, the cell subset or site label stands for: CD45RA+CCR7+. Recombination joined TRBV28 with TRBJ2-3; TRBD2 aligns with 10 central bases. This TCR was recovered from a man between 18 and 29 years old in good health. Here the CDR3 is given as CASMLAGGTDTQYF. The sequence in DNA is TGTGCCAGCATGCTAGCGGGAGGCACAGATACGCAGTATTTT.